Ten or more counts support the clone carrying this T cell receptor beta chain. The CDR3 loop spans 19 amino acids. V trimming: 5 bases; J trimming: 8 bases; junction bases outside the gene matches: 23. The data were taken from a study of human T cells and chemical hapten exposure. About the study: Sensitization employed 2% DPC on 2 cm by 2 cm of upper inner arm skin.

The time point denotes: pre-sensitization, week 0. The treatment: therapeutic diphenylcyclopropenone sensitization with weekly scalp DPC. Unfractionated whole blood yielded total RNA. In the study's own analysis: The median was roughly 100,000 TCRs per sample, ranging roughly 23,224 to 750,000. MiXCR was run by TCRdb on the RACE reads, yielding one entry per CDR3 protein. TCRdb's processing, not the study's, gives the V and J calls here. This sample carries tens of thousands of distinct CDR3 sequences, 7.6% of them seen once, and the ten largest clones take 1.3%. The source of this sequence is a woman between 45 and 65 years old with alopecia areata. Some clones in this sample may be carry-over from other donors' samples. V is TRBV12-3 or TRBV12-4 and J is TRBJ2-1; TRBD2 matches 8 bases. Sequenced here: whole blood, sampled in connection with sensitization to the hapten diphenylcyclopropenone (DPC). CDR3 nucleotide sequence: TGTGCCAGCAGTCCTCGGGGGGGGAGAGGGACTAGTGTCAGCCATGAGCAGTTCTTC. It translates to CASSPRGGRGTSVSHEQFF.